Described below is a single T cell receptor (beta chain) sequence and its context. Primers included in the PCR were 60 Vbeta and 13 Jbeta primers. Clones were sequenced by immunoSEQ multiplex PCR, and TCRdb holds only the in-frame ones, with some missing. The sample shows more than 90,000 clones, around four fifths of them seen only once. These data are taken from a study of cytomegalovirus exposure and HLA in healthy donors. The trim removed 1 base at V and 12 bases at J, leaving 12 bases unmatched. CDR3 size: 15 residues. The germline CDR1 and CDR2 sequences are SEHNR and FQNEAQ (reference sequence).

Sequencing used PBMCs. The rearrangement links TRBV7-9 to TRBJ2-1, with 7 positions matching TRBD2. This receptor was obtained from an older woman in good health and CMV-seronegative. CDR3 sequence: CASSLGSPGTKAQFF. The CDR3 nucleotides read TGTGCCAGCAGCTTAGGATCCCCTGGGACTAAAGCGCAGTTCTTC.